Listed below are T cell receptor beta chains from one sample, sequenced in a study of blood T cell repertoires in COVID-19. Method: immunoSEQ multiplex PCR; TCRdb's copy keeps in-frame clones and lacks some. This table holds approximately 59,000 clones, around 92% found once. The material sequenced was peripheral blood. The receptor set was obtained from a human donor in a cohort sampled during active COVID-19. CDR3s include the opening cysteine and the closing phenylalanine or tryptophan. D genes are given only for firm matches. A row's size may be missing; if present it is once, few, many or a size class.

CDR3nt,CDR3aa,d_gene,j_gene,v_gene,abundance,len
TGTGCCACCAGTGGGGCCAACACCGGGGAGCTGTTTTTT,CATSGANTGELFF,NA,TRBJ2-2,TRBV24-1,NA,13
TGTGCCAGCAGCGTAGACAGGCCTAGCGGGGGTATCCGTGAGCAGTTCTTC,CASSVDRPSGGIREQFF,TRBD2,TRBJ2-1,TRBV9,NA,17
TGCAGTGCTTGGGCAGGTGGGGGCTACACCTTC,CSAWAGGGYTF,NA,TRBJ1-2,TRBV20-1,NA,11
TGTGCCAGCAGTTTCTCTATGGGGCAAATCTACAATGAGCAGTTCTTC,CASSFSMGQIYNEQFF,NA,TRBJ2-1,TRBV27,NA,16
TGTGCCAGCAGTTACGCCGGGGTAGCGTATGGCTACACCTTC,CASSYAGVAYGYTF,NA,TRBJ1-2,TRBV6-2/TRBV6-3,NA,14
TGCGCCAGCAGGTCTAGCGGGGGTGGAGATACGCAGTATTTT,CASRSSGGGDTQYF,TRBD2,TRBJ2-3,TRBV10-2,NA,14
TGTGCCAGCAGTTCCCCCCCGGCGGTCTATGGCTACACCTTC,CASSSPPAVYGYTF,NA,TRBJ1-2,TRBV6-6,NA,14
TGTGCCATCAGTGGGAAGGGACTAGCGGGGGGCCTCACCTACAATGAGCAGTTCTTC,CAISGKGLAGGLTYNEQFF,TRBD2,TRBJ2-1,TRBV10-3,NA,19
TGTGCCAGCAGATACACAGCGACAGGGGTTGTCGAGCAGTACTTC,CASRYTATGVVEQYF,TRBD1,TRBJ2-7,TRBV6-2/TRBV6-3,NA,15
TGCGCCAGCAGCTTGGCTCAGACGAACACCGGGGAGCTGTTTTTT,CASSLAQTNTGELFF,NA,TRBJ2-2,TRBV5-1,few,15
TGTGCCAGCAGCTGGGGACTAGCGGGGGCGGGGAATGAGCAGTTCTTC,CASSWGLAGAGNEQFF,TRBD2,TRBJ2-1,TRBV5-6,NA,16
TGCGCCAGCAGCTTGGCGGGGGATATCACCTACGAGCAGTACTTC,CASSLAGDITYEQYF,NA,TRBJ2-7,TRBV5-1,NA,15
TGTGCCAGCAGCGCGACAGGGGGCCGTGAAAAACTGTTTTTT,CASSATGGREKLFF,TRBD1,TRBJ1-4,TRBV5-4,NA,14
TGTGCCACCAGCCCTGCACTGAAGGGAGACAGGAATGGCATTCAGTACTTC,CATSPALKGDRNGIQYF,NA,TRBJ2-4,TRBV15,NA,17
TGTGCCAGCAGCCGACAGGGTATCGAGCAGTACTTC,CASSRQGIEQYF,TRBD1,TRBJ2-7,TRBV12-3/TRBV12-4,NA,12
TGCGCCAGCAGTCATCCCGCGAGCGGGATTCAGGATTCACCCCTCCACTTT,CASSHPASGIQDSPLHF,NA,TRBJ1-6,TRBV23-1,NA,17
TGTGCCAGCAGCCTACACCGGGACAGATCCTACGAGCAGTACTTC,CASSLHRDRSYEQYF,TRBD1,TRBJ2-7,TRBV11-2,once,15
TGTGCCAGCATCCTTAACTATGGCTACACCTTC,CASILNYGYTF,NA,TRBJ1-2,TRBV27,NA,11
TGCGCCAGCAGTGATCTAATAAGCGGGGGGGCAGATACGCAGTATTTT,CASSDLISGGADTQYF,TRBD2,TRBJ2-3,TRBV10-2,NA,16
TGTGCCAGCTCTAGGGGGACAGGCGTCAACGAGCAGTACTTC,CASSRGTGVNEQYF,TRBD1,TRBJ2-7,TRBV6-5,few,14
TGCAGCGTCCGACAGGGTTCGGGAGAGACCCAGTACTTC,CSVRQGSGETQYF,TRBD1,TRBJ2-5,TRBV29-1,NA,13
TGTGCCATCAGTGTCCGGGGACAGGGCCGAAATGAGCAGTTCTTC,CAISVRGQGRNEQFF,TRBD1,TRBJ2-1,TRBV10-3,NA,15
TGTGCCAGCAGCTCGTCCGGGACTAGCGGGGGCTACAATGAGCAGTTCTTC,CASSSSGTSGGYNEQFF,TRBD2,TRBJ2-1,TRBV7-6,NA,17
TGTGCCAGCAGTTATAGCGGGGAGAGCTCCTACGAGCAGTACTTC,CASSYSGESSYEQYF,TRBD2,TRBJ2-7,TRBV7-2,NA,15
TGCGCCAGCAGCTTTGGGACAACGAATGAAAAACTGTTTTTT,CASSFGTTNEKLFF,NA,TRBJ1-4,TRBV5-1,NA,14
TGTGCCAGCAGGCTGGGACAGGGGGAATTCAATGAGCAGTTCTTC,CASRLGQGEFNEQFF,TRBD1,TRBJ2-1,TRBV3-1/TRBV3-2,NA,15
TGTGCCAGCAGTTACGGTCCGGGGGTCGAGCAGTACTTC,CASSYGPGVEQYF,NA,TRBJ2-7,TRBV6-5,NA,13
TGTGCCAGCAGCGTACGGCAGGGGGCGTACGATACGCAGTATTTT,CASSVRQGAYDTQYF,TRBD1,TRBJ2-3,TRBV9,once,15
TGTGCCAGCAGCCCCCCGACAGAGTCTGGTGGCTACACCTTC,CASSPPTESGGYTF,NA,TRBJ1-2,TRBV5-5,NA,14
TGTGCCAGCAGCGCAGGGGCGAACACTGAAGCTTTCTTT,CASSAGANTEAFF,NA,TRBJ1-1,TRBV11-2,NA,13
TGTGCCAGCAGTTACCGGAGCGGGGAGCCCTACGAGCAGTACTTC,CASSYRSGEPYEQYF,TRBD2,TRBJ2-7,TRBV6-2/TRBV6-3,NA,15
TGTGCCAGCAGCTTAGATAGCGGGAGTTGGATCAACTATGGCTACACCTTC,CASSLDSGSWINYGYTF,NA,TRBJ1-2,TRBV7-9,NA,17
TGTGCCAGCACCTGGGGACAGGGTGGGCAGCCCCAGCATTTT,CASTWGQGGQPQHF,TRBD1,TRBJ1-5,TRBV6-4,NA,14
TGTGCCAGCTCACCACTCCTCCCCGGGAGGAACTATGGCTACACCTTC,CASSPLLPGRNYGYTF,NA,TRBJ1-2,TRBV18,NA,16
TGCGCCAGCACCGCGGACGGACAGCCTAATGAAAAACTGTTTTTT,CASTADGQPNEKLFF,NA,TRBJ1-4,TRBV5-1,once,15
TGTGCCAGCAGCGTAAACAATAATAATTCACCCCTCCACTTT,CASSVNNNNSPLHF,NA,TRBJ1-6,TRBV9,few,14
TGTGCCAGCAGGGGGGACAAGACCCAGAGCTCCTATAATTCACCCCTCCACTTT,CASRGDKTQSSYNSPLHF,NA,TRBJ1-6,TRBV27,NA,18
TGTGCCAGCAGCTTACAGGGTGGGGTCGGCAATGAGCAGTTCTTC,CASSLQGGVGNEQFF,NA,TRBJ2-1,TRBV7-2,NA,15
TGTGCCAGCAGTCCCGGGACAATTGCTGGCTACACCTTC,CASSPGTIAGYTF,NA,TRBJ1-2,TRBV6-5,NA,13
TGCGCCAGCAGCCAAGGTACAGGGACAGGGGGCTACACCTTC,CASSQGTGTGGYTF,TRBD1,TRBJ1-2,TRBV4-3,NA,14
TGTGCCAGCAGCGAGCCCGGACAGGGGGCGAGGGAGCAGTACTTC,CASSEPGQGAREQYF,TRBD1,TRBJ2-7,TRBV6-5,NA,15
TGTGCCAGTAGTATTGTGACAGAGACCAATGAGCAGTTCTTC,CASSIVTETNEQFF,NA,TRBJ2-1,TRBV19,NA,14
TGTGCCAGTAGTATCTATCACAGGGGAGTGGGCGAGCAGTACTTC,CASSIYHRGVGEQYF,TRBD1,TRBJ2-7,TRBV19,few,15
TGTGCCAGCAGCCCGAGTCCGGGAGGGCTAGAAGGCTACACCTTC,CASSPSPGGLEGYTF,NA,TRBJ1-2,TRBV9,NA,15
TGTGCCAGCAGCCTCCCGACAGGGGGCAACACCGGGGAGCTGTTTTTT,CASSLPTGGNTGELFF,TRBD1,TRBJ2-2,TRBV7-9,NA,16
TGTGCCAGCTCACCACGGAGTGACTTGGGCAATGAGCAGTTCTTC,CASSPRSDLGNEQFF,NA,TRBJ2-1,TRBV18,NA,15
TGTGCCACAGGGCTGGCCTACGAGCAGTACTTC,CATGLAYEQYF,NA,TRBJ2-7,TRBV30,NA,11
TGTGCCAGCAGCCAAAATAGCGGGGGAGGAGAGACCCAGTACTTC,CASSQNSGGGETQYF,TRBD2,TRBJ2-5,TRBV3-1/TRBV3-2,NA,15